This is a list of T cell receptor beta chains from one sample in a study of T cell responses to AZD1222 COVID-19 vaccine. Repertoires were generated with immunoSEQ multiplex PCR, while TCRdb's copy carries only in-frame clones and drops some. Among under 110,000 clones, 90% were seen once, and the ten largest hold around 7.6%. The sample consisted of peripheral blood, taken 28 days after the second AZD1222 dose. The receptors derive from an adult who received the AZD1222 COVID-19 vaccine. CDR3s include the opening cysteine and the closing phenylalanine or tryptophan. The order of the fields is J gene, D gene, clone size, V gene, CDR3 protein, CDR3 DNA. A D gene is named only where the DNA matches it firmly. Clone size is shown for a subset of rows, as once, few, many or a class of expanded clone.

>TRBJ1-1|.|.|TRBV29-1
CSVKDSMERAEAFF
TGCAGCGTCAAGGACAGTATGGAAAGGGCTGAAGCTTTCTTT
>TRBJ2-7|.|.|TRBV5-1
CASSWEGQSGEQYF
TGCGCCAGCAGCTGGGAGGGACAGAGCGGTGAGCAGTACTTC
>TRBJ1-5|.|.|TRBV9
CASSPQANQPQHF
TGTGCCAGCAGCCCCCAGGCCAATCAGCCCCAGCATTTT
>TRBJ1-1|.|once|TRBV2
CASRKTANTEAFF
TGTGCCAGCAGGAAGACAGCCAACACTGAAGCTTTCTTT
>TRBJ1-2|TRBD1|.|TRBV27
CASSRSDRGRIGGYTF
TGTGCCAGCAGTCGTTCAGACAGGGGGCGCATTGGTGGCTACACCTTC
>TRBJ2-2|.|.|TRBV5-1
CASSLGQNTGELFF
TGCGCCAGCAGCTTGGGCCAAAACACCGGGGAGCTGTTTTTT
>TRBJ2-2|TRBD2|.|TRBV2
CASSEAAGGLNTGELFF
TGTGCCAGCAGTGAGGCGGCGGGGGGCCTGAACACCGGGGAGCTGTTTTTT
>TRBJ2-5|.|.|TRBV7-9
CASSLVQGSGETQYF
TGTGCCAGCAGCTTAGTACAGGGTAGCGGAGAGACCCAGTACTTC
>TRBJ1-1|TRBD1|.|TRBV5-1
CASSPRGVIGTEAFF
TGCGCCAGCAGCCCCAGGGGGGTGATAGGCACTGAAGCTTTCTTT
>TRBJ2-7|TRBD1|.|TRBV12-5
CASGLTTGKVDYEQYF
TGTGCTAGTGGTTTGACGACAGGGAAGGTGGACTACGAGCAGTACTTC
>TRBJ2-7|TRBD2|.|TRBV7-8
CASSPGGSNSYEQYF
TGTGCCAGCAGCCCGGGAGGCTCAAACTCCTACGAGCAGTACTTC
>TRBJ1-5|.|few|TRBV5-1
CASSLQGLIYQPQHF
TGCGCCAGCAGCTTGCAGGGACTTATCTATCAGCCCCAGCATTTT
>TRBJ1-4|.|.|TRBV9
CASSAQGPGEKLFF
TGTGCCAGCAGCGCTCAGGGGCCCGGTGAAAAACTGTTTTTT
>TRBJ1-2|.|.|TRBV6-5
CASNRDGYGYTF
TGTGCCAGTAACAGGGACGGCTATGGCTACACCTTC
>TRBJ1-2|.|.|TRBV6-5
CASSYSTGVNYGYTF
TGTGCCAGCAGTTACTCAACGGGGGTTAACTATGGCTACACCTTC
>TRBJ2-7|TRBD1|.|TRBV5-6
CASSGTGSSNEQYF
TGTGCCAGCAGCGGGACAGGGAGTAGTAACGAGCAGTACTTC
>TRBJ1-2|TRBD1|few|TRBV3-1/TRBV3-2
CAKDRENGYTF
TGTGCCAAGGACAGGGAAAATGGCTACACCTTC
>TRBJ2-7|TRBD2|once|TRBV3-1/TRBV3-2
CASSPSGGSYEQYF
TGTGCCAGCAGCCCCAGCGGGGGGTCCTACGAGCAGTACTTC
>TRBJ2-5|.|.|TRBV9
CASSTGLGGGTGPQETQYF
TGTGCCAGCAGCACGGGGCTGGGAGGGGGGACAGGCCCTCAAGAGACCCAGTACTTC
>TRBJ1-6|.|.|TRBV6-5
CASSFWNSPLHF
TGTGCCAGCAGTTTTTGGAATTCACCCCTCCACTTT
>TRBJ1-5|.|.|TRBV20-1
CSASRAVSNQPQHF
TGCAGTGCTAGTCGCGCGGTTAGCAATCAGCCCCAGCATTTT
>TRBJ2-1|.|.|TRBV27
CASSSAFRLDEQFF
TGTGCCAGCAGTTCGGCTTTCCGCCTTGATGAGCAGTTCTTC
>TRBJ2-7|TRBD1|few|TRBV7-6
CASSRMTGGTYEQYF
TGTGCCAGCAGCCGAATGACAGGGGGAACCTACGAGCAGTACTTC
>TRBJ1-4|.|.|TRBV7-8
CASSPQWGGPREKLFF
TGTGCCAGCAGCCCACAGTGGGGGGGGCCGCGGGAAAAACTGTTTTTT
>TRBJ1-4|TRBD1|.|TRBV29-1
CSVGQGTEKLFF
TGCAGCGTTGGACAGGGGACCGAAAAACTGTTTTTT
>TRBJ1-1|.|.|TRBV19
CASSIGQRNTEAFF
TGTGCCAGTAGTATTGGACAGAGGAACACTGAAGCTTTCTTT
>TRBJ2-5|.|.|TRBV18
CASSPGGRETQYF
TGTGCCAGCTCCCCCGGGGGTCGGGAGACCCAGTACTTC
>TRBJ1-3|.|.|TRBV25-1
CASSESWRSSGNTIYF
TGTGCCAGCAGTGAATCGTGGCGGAGCTCTGGAAACACCATATATTTT
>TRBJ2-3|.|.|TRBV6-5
CASSLPGDTQYF
TGTGCCAGCAGCCTTCCGGGGGATACGCAGTATTTT
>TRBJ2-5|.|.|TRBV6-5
CASRRRDGKETQYF
TGTGCCAGCAGACGACGGGACGGTAAAGAGACCCAGTACTTC
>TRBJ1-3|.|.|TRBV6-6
CASSYESSSGNTIYF
TGTGCCAGCAGTTACGAGTCGAGCTCTGGAAACACCATATATTTT
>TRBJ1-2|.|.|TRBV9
CASSDSVGAQGYGYTF
TGTGCCAGCAGCGACTCTGTTGGGGCCCAAGGGTATGGCTACACCTTC
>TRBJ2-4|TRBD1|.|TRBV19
CASSSTGVENIQYF
TGTGCCAGTAGTTCCACAGGGGTCGAAAACATTCAGTACTTC
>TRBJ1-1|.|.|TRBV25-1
CASTRGLNTEAFF
TGTGCCAGCACTCGAGGGCTGAACACTGAAGCTTTCTTT
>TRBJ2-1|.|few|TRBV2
CASTNGAGPIEQFF
TGTGCCAGCACCAACGGGGCGGGCCCAATTGAGCAGTTCTTC
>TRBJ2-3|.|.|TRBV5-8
CASSFSADTQYF
TGTGCCAGCAGCTTCTCGGCAGATACGCAGTATTTT
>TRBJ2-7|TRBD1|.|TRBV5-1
CASSEGQPEQYF
TGCGCCAGCAGCGAGGGACAGCCCGAGCAGTACTTC
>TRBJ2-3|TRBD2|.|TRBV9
CASSRSGGGTDTQYF
TGTGCCAGCAGTCGTAGCGGGGGGGGCACAGATACGCAGTATTTT
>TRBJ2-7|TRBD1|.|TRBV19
CASRRDGTEDYEQYF
TGTGCCAGTAGGAGAGACGGGACAGAAGATTACGAGCAGTACTTC
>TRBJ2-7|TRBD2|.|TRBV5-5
CASSLSGGAGSYEQYF
TGTGCCAGCAGCTTAAGCGGGGGGGCCGGCTCCTACGAGCAGTACTTC
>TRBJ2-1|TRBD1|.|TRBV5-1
CASSPSGTVNNEQFF
TGCGCCAGCAGCCCCTCCGGGACAGTCAACAATGAGCAGTTCTTC
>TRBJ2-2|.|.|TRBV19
CASSIFGDAGELFF
TGTGCCAGTAGTATTTTTGGGGACGCCGGGGAGCTGTTTTTT
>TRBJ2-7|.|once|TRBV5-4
CASSYPGVYEQYF
TGTGCCAGCAGCTACCCGGGGGTCTACGAGCAGTACTTC
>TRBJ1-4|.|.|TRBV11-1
CASSASYATNEKLFF
TGTGCCAGCAGCGCCTCTTATGCAACTAATGAAAAACTGTTTTTT
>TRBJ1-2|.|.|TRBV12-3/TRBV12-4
CASSLSNYGYTF
TGTGCCAGCAGTTTGAGTAACTATGGCTACACCTTC
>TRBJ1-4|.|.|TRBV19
CASSTPGRQEKLFF
TGTGCCAGCTCCACTCCGGGACGGCAGGAAAAACTGTTTTTT
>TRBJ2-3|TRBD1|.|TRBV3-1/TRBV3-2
CASSPRTGVRDTQYF
TGTGCCAGCAGCCCCCGCACAGGGGTACGAGATACGCAGTATTTT
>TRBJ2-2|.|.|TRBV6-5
CASRSPGLFF
TGTGCCAGCAGGAGTCCTGGACTGTTTTTT
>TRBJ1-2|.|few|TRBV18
CASSPSKGQNNKYTF
TGTGCCAGCTCACCAAGCAAAGGGCAAAACAACAAATACACCTTC
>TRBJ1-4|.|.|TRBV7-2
CASSPSAINEKLFF
TGTGCCAGCAGCCCCTCCGCGATAAATGAAAAACTGTTTTTT
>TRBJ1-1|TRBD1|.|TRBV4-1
CASSQETGMNTEAFF
TGCGCCAGCAGCCAAGAGACAGGGATGAACACTGAAGCTTTCTTT
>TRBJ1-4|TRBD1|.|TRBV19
CASSIIGTGGEKLFF
TGTGCCAGTAGTATTATTGGGACAGGGGGCGAAAAACTGTTTTTT
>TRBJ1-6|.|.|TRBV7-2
CASSLRAGQNSPLHF
TGTGCCAGCAGCCTCCGGGCAGGGCAAAATTCACCCCTCCACTTT
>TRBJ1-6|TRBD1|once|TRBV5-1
CASSYMPGQGDSPLHF
TGCGCCAGCAGCTACATGCCGGGACAGGGGGATTCACCCCTCCACTTT